These 32 T cell receptor beta chains were all obtained from the same sample, sequenced in a study of blood T cell repertoires in COVID-19 (dated by TCRdb to about 2020). Libraries came from the immunoSEQ multiplex PCR assay. TCRdb provides this immuneACCESS table in a form limited to in-frame rearrangements. Some clones are lacking; in checked studies, under half of them reflect an unresolved V gene, and why the rest are absent is not known. In this sample the table shows roughly 16,000 clones, 76% of which occur a single time. The ten biggest clones cover roughly 34% of the sample. Specimen: peripheral blood. Receptors were obtained from a man between 65 and 85 years old with active or convalescent COVID-19.

This rearrangement joins TRBV5-1 to TRBJ1-6; D perhaps matches TRBD1 (5 bases). This CDR3 is built from 18 residues. Germline V lookup: CDR1 SGHRS, CDR2 YFSETQ. Trimming stripped 1 base from V and 7 bases from J, with 21 bases between. The DNA for the CDR3 is TGCGCCAGCAGCTTGTTTGATGGGGGAGGTATATTGAATTCACCCCTCCACTTT. Its protein is CASSLFDGGGILNSPLHF.

The V and J genes are TRBV7-8 and TRBJ2-5, with a weak D call TRBD1 (5 bases). The germline V gene encodes CDR1 SGHVS and CDR2 FQNEAQ. V was pared by 2 bases and J by 7 bases, with 11 bases between. The CDR3 is 13 amino acids. The CDR3 spells CASSLQGSGTQYF. CDR3 sequence (DNA): TGTGCCAGCAGCTTACAGGGTTCCGGGACCCAGTACTTC.

This rearrangement joins TRBV27 to TRBJ2-2, with TRBD2 matching 9 bases. V trimming: 7 bases; J trimming: 0 bases; junction bases outside the gene matches: 12. The CDR3 extends over 18 amino acids. The germline V gene encodes CDR1 MNHEY and CDR2 SMNVEV (reference sequence). The CDR3 loop is CASILDSGRQPNTGELFF. The CDR3 DNA follows: TGTGCCAGCATTCTAGATAGCGGGAGACAACCGAACACCGGGGAGCTGTTTTTT.

V gene TRBV6-6 combines with J gene TRBJ2-1; the match to TRBD2 covers 10 bases. CDR3 size: 14 residues. Unmatched junction bases numbered 3, after V lost 0 bases and J lost 10 bases. Germline CDR1 reads MNHNY; CDR2 reads SVGAGI (reference sequence). The CDR3 region is CASSYSVAGGEQFF. In DNA form, the CDR3 reads TGTGCCAGCAGTTACTCCGTAGCGGGGGGCGAGCAGTTCTTC.

The CDR3: CASSYRAGTGELFF. CDR3 in DNA: TGTGCCAGCAGTTACAGGGCCGGCACCGGGGAGCTGTTTTTT. This rearrangement joins TRBV7-9 to TRBJ2-2; D perhaps matches TRBD1 (6 bases). The CDR3 covers 14 residues. CDR1 is SEHNR, CDR2 FQNEAQ, per germline (reference sequence). V lost 6 bases to trimming and J lost 4 bases, with 12 bases between them.

J is TRBJ1-2 and V is TRBV28, with 8 bases fitting TRBD1. Trimming at V came to 7 bases and at J to 3 bases, leaving 4 bases not matched to a gene. The CDR3 length is 13 residues. From germline, CDR1 is MDHEN and CDR2 SYDVKM. This CDR3 is CASTIQGDYGYTF. The CDR3 region has the DNA TGTGCCAGCACAATACAGGGGGACTATGGCTACACCTTC.

The V call is TRBV18, the J call TRBJ1-5; 10 bases are a match to TRBD1. The V and J ends lost 8 bases and 1 base, in that order; junction bases with no gene match: 5. The CDR3 extends over 15 amino acids. The germline V gene has CDR1 KGHSH and CDR2 LQKENI. Here the CDR3 DNA reads TGTGCCAGCCTGACAGGGGGCGTCAGCAATCAGCCCCAGCATTTT. It encodes CASLTGGVSNQPQHF.

The chain links TRBV6-1 to TRBJ1-1; D may be TRBD1 (6 bases). Germline V CDR1 and CDR2: MNHNS, SASEGT. V was pared by 2 bases and J by 6 bases, with 13 bases between. There are 14 residues in the CDR3. The CDR3 nucleotides read TGTGCCAGCAGTGAACGGGGGGCGAGGGCTGAAGCTTTCTTT. This encodes CASSERGARAEAFF.

This chain joins TRBV7-2 and TRBJ2-1; 12 bases map to TRBD2. In germline, CDR1 is SGHTA, CDR2 FQGNSA. J lost 4 bases, V lost 5 bases, and 12 bases had no gene match. The CDR3 contains 18 residues. The CDR3 sequence is CASSRTSGAIILYNEQFF. The CDR3 DNA sequence: TGTGCCAGCAGCAGGACTAGCGGGGCGATTATCTTGTACAATGAGCAGTTCTTC.

The chain joins TRBV28 to TRBJ2-1; 13 bases are a match to TRBD2. This CDR3 has 16 residues. Germline V gene sequence: CDR1 MDHEN, CDR2 SYDVKM. Trimming removed 6 bases from V and 6 bases from J; junction bases left unmatched: 8. The CDR3 DNA reads TGTGCCAGCAGCGAGACTAGCGGGGGGTCCCGCAATGAGCAGTTCTTC. Its protein product is CASSETSGGSRNEQFF.

J is TRBJ2-5 and V is TRBV2, with TRBD2 identical over 11 bases. Trimming at V came to 7 bases and at J to 5 bases, leaving 9 bases not matched to a gene. The CDR3 sequence is 15 residues long. Germline V gives CDR1 SNHLY, CDR2 FYNNEI. The DNA for the CDR3 is TGTGCCAGCAAACCCGCTAGCGGGGGGCGGGAGACCCAGTACTTC. Translation: CASKPASGGRETQYF.

V usage is TRBV5-1 and J usage is TRBJ2-3, with TRBD2 identical over 13 bases. Germline V gene data show CDR1 as SGHRS and CDR2 as YFSETQ. The CDR3 consists of 18 residues. J gave up 4 bases and V 0 bases, and 8 bases lay outside the gene matches. CDR3 in DNA: TGCGCCAGCAGCTTGGGCCGACTAGCGGGAGGAAGGGCAGATACGCAGTATTTT. It specifies CASSLGRLAGGRADTQYF.

V is TRBV29-1 and J is TRBJ2-3, with 9 bases aligning to TRBD2. V shed 1 base and J 6 bases; nucleotides not matched to a gene: 11. The CDR3 contains 16 residues. Germline CDR1 SQVTM, CDR2 ANQGSEA. The CDR3 spells CSVEALEVAGVDTQYF. In nucleotides, the CDR3 is TGCAGCGTTGAAGCTCTCGAGGTAGCGGGAGTGGATACGCAGTATTTT.

This chain joins TRBV6-4 and TRBJ1-2; TRBD1 matches 9 bases. J lost 8 bases, V lost 3 bases, and 10 bases had no gene match. This CDR3 is built from 15 residues. CDR1 MRHNA and CDR2 SNTAGT come from the germline V gene. CDR3 amino acids: CASSEGQGYSFGYTF. The CDR3 DNA sequence: TGTGCCAGCAGTGAGGGACAGGGTTACTCATTCGGCTACACCTTC.

There are many counts of this clone. V usage is TRBV4-2 and J usage is TRBJ2-7; D unresolved. The CDR3 runs to 14 residues. Trimming shortened V by 0 bases and J by 3 bases, and 9 bases separated the two germline ends. Germline values: CDR1 LGHNA, CDR2 YNFKEQ. Written as DNA, the CDR3 is TGTGCCAGCAGCCAAGATCACGGCGGCTACGAGCAGTACTTC. As protein: CASSQDHGGYEQYF.

The chain recombines TRBV19 with TRBJ1-2; 8 nucleotides align to TRBD1. V lost 9 bases, J lost 4 bases, and 22 bases stayed unmatched. This CDR3 contains 18 residues. Germline CDR1 LNHDA, CDR2 SQIVND (reference sequence). In nucleotides, the CDR3 is TGTGCCAGCCAAACCTTGACAGGGGTCCTTGATTCGGCCTATGGCTACACCTTC. It is translated as CASQTLTGVLDSAYGYTF.

The V call is TRBV28, the J call TRBJ1-4; tentative D call: TRBD1 (6 bases). Between the trimmed V and J ends, which lost 4 bases and 0 bases, there was a span of 12 bases. CDR1 and CDR2 from the germline V gene are MDHEN and SYDVKM. This CDR3 is 16 amino acids long. This CDR3 reads CASSSGQIATNEKLFF. The CDR3 region has the DNA TGTGCCAGCAGTTCCGGACAGATTGCAACTAATGAAAAACTGTTTTTT.

This clone was seen a handful of times. The rearrangement uses TRBV11-1 and TRBJ2-7; D not resolved. The CDR3 runs 15 residues. Germline CDR1 and CDR2: SGHAT and FQDESV (reference sequence). V lost 5 bases, J lost 0 bases, and 14 bases lay in between. The CDR3 DNA follows: TGTGCCAGCAGCCCAGCCTCGACATACTCCTACGAGCAGTACTTC. Protein sequence: CASSPASTYSYEQYF.

There are a few counts of this clone. The chain employs TRBV6-5 and TRBJ2-7, with a possible D match to TRBD2 (5 bases). This CDR3 is 14 amino acids long. V dropped 0 bases and J dropped 7 bases, with 13 bases sitting between them. Germline values: CDR1 MNHEY, CDR2 SVGAGI. CDR3 DNA: TGTGCCAGCAGTTACTCTATCGGGAATAGTGAGCAGTACTTC. Its translation is CASSYSIGNSEQYF.

Within the sample, this clone is large (0.1 to 1%). Other DNA sequences in this sample translate to the same CDR3. This chain connects TRBV2 to TRBJ2-3; D may be TRBD2 (7 bases). Trimming stripped 8 bases from V and 5 bases from J, with 20 bases between. Per germline, CDR1 SNHLY and CDR2 FYNNEI. The CDR3 length is 15 residues. Here the CDR3 DNA reads TGTGCCAGCCGGGGGACATTGGGGGGGCAAGATACGCAGTATTTT. This gives the protein CASRGTLGGQDTQYF.

This clone has just a few counts. The genes are TRBV14 and TRBJ1-2, with 12 bases identical to TRBD1. Looked up from germline, CDR1 is SGHDN and CDR2 is FVKESK. This CDR3 comprises 15 residues. Losses at the gene ends were 2 bases for V and 8 bases for J; bases not matched to a gene: 6. CDR3 coding DNA: TGTGCCAGCAGCCAATCTTCAGGGACAGGGGGCGGCTACACCTTC. It codes for CASSQSSGTGGGYTF.

The J gene is TRBJ2-7, the V gene TRBV6-1, with D hard to call. The germline V gene has CDR1 MNHNS and CDR2 SASEGT. This CDR3 is built from 14 residues. Deletions cut 2 bases from V and 0 bases from J, with 8 bases between. The CDR3 region has the DNA TGTGCCAGCAGTGAATGGCTCAACTCCTACGAGCAGTACTTC. Encoded protein: CASSEWLNSYEQYF.

The chain employs TRBV5-1 and TRBJ2-7; 8 positions agree with TRBD2. The CDR3 is 16 amino acids. The germline V gene encodes CDR1 SGHRS and CDR2 YFSETQ. V was pared by 0 bases and J by 1 base, with 6 bases of the junction left unmatched. CDR3 region: CASSLEAGVKSYEQYF. In DNA form, the CDR3 reads TGCGCCAGCAGCTTGGAAGCGGGAGTTAAGTCCTACGAGCAGTACTTC. The whole variable domain, remainder taken from reference TRBV5-1 and TRBJ2-7, is KAGVTQTPRYLIKTRGQQVTLSCSPISGHRSVSWYQQTPGQGLQFLFEYFSETQRNKGNFPGRFSGRQFSNSRSEMNVSTLELGDSALYLCASSLEAGVKSYEQYFGPGTRLTVT.

The chain joins TRBV10-3 to TRBJ2-7, with 12 bases identical to TRBD2. Germline loops: CDR1 ENHRY, CDR2 SYGVKD. With V trimmed by 6 bases and J by 6 bases, 6 bases remained unmatched. This CDR3 is 14 amino acids long. The CDR3 DNA is TGTGCCATCAGGAATTCTAGCGGGGGGGCCGAGCAGTACTTC. This gives the protein CAIRNSSGGAEQYF.

This sequence joins TRBV7-9 and TRBJ2-3; 10 bases match TRBD2. CDR3 length: 18 amino acids. Germline values: CDR1 SEHNR, CDR2 FQNEAQ (reference sequence). Losses at the gene ends were 3 bases for V and 0 bases for J; bases not matched to a gene: 9. CDR3 loop: CASSFYSGGTTSTDTQYF. The CDR3 DNA reads as TGTGCCAGCAGCTTTTATAGCGGGGGGACTACTAGCACAGATACGCAGTATTTT.

This clone has more than one count but fewer than ten. The rearrangement uses TRBV5-1 and TRBJ1-2; the match to TRBD1 covers 11 bases. CDR1 and CDR2 (germline): SGHRS, YFSETQ. The trim removed 6 bases at V and 6 bases at J, leaving 7 bases unmatched. The length of the CDR3 is 14 residues. The CDR3 DNA follows: TGCGCCAGCAATCGGGACAGGGGGATAGATGGCTACACCTTC. As protein: CASNRDRGIDGYTF. Variable domain in full (rest from reference TRBV5-1 and TRBJ1-2): KAGVTQTPRYLIKTRGQQVTLSCSPISGHRSVSWYQQTPGQGLQFLFEYFSETQRNKGNFPGRFSGRQFSNSRSEMNVSTLELGDSALYLCASNRDRGIDGYTFGSGTRLTVV.

The chain combines TRBV18 with TRBJ1-6; no firm D call. Germline V gene data show CDR1 as KGHSH and CDR2 as LQKENI. The CDR3 is 16 amino acids. The V and J ends lost 2 bases and 4 bases respectively, with 12 bases between them. Here the CDR3 DNA reads TGTGCCAGCTCACCAGAGCGGTTGGGATATAATTCACCCCTCCACTTT. Its protein is CASSPERLGYNSPLHF.

This chain links TRBV3-1 (or the pseudogene TRBV3-2) with TRBJ2-5, with a tentative D call TRBD1 (5 bases). The CDR3 covers 14 residues. Trimming cost V 0 bases and J 7 bases, with 12 bases left between them. The germline V gene encodes CDR1 LGHDT and CDR2 YNNKEL (reference sequence). CDR3 protein: CASSQEPGIGTQYF. The CDR3 nucleotides are TGTGCCAGCAGCCAAGAGCCAGGGATTGGGACCCAGTACTTC.

The chain is built from TRBV2 and TRBJ2-1, with 7 bases fitting TRBD1. This CDR3 is built from 13 residues. Germline V gene lookup returns CDR1 SNHLY and CDR2 FYNNEI. The ends lost 6 bases at V and 13 bases at J; junction bases unmatched: 12. Here the CDR3 DNA reads TGTGCCAGCAGGGAACAGGGGCTCGGTCCCCAGTTCTTC. It codes for CASREQGLGPQFF. The whole variable domain, remainder taken from reference TRBV2 and TRBJ2-1, is EPEVTQTPSHQVTQMGQEVILRCVPISNHLYFYWYRQILGQKVEFLVSFYNNEISEKSEIFDDQFSVERPDGSNFTLKIRSTKLEDSAMYFCASREQGLGPQFFGPGTRLTVL.

The V gene is TRBV6-5, the J gene TRBJ2-7; D is perhaps TRBD2 (7 bases). Trimming shortened V by 7 bases and J by 9 bases, and 22 bases separated the two germline ends. The CDR3 covers 14 residues. Germline CDR1 reads MNHEY; CDR2 reads SVGAGI. The CDR3 reads CASTRMGGGSLQYF. Written as DNA, the CDR3 is TGTGCCAGCACCCGAATGGGGGGCGGGAGCCTGCAGTACTTC.

There are a few counts of this clone. The chain combines TRBV5-4 with TRBJ2-1; 13 nucleotides agree with TRBD2. V trimming: 4 bases; J trimming: 9 bases; junction bases outside the gene matches: 10. CDR3 length: 16 amino acids. The germline V gene encodes CDR1 SGHNT and CDR2 YYREEE (reference sequence). CDR3 DNA: TGTGCCAGCAGCCCCGGAGGACTAGCGGGAGATGGTGAGCAGTTCTTC. Protein: CASSPGGLAGDGEQFF. The whole variable domain, remainder taken from reference TRBV5-4 and TRBJ2-1, is ETGVTQSPTHLIKTRGQQVTLRCSSQSGHNTVSWYQQALGQGPQFIFQYYREEENGRGNFPPRFSGLQFPNYSSELNVNALELDDSALYLCASSPGGLAGDGEQFFGPGTRLTVL.

This clone has a handful of counts. The chain uses TRBV4-1 and TRBJ1-5; tentative D call: TRBD1 (6 bases). This CDR3 comprises 14 residues. Germline V lookup: CDR1 MGHRA, CDR2 YSYEKL. The V end lost 3 bases, the J end lost 1 base, and 7 bases lay between the germline ends. For the CDR3, the DNA is TGCGCCAGCAGCCAGCAGGGGAGCAATCAGCCCCAGCATTTT. It specifies CASSQQGSNQPQHF.